This T cell receptor (beta chain) was found in a study of cytomegalovirus exposure and HLA in healthy donors. The table lists this clone with a count of one. The method was immunoSEQ multiplex PCR; TCRdb's version includes in-frame clones alone and lacks a portion of them. Of about 340,000 clones in the sample, around 86% are singletons; the top ten hold about 0.91%. Sample: PBMCs. The TCR comes from a woman aged 18-29 years in good health and CMV-seronegative.

CDR3 coding DNA: TGTGCCAGCAGCAGCGGGAGGGCCAGGACAGATACGCAGTATTTT. Translation: CASSSGRARTDTQYF. The chain uses TRBV9 and TRBJ2-3, with 10 bases that match TRBD2. CDR3 length: 15 residues. The J segment lost 3 bases and the V segment lost 4 bases, leaving 5 bases of the junction unmatched. Germline lookup yields CDR1 SGDLS and CDR2 YYNGEE.